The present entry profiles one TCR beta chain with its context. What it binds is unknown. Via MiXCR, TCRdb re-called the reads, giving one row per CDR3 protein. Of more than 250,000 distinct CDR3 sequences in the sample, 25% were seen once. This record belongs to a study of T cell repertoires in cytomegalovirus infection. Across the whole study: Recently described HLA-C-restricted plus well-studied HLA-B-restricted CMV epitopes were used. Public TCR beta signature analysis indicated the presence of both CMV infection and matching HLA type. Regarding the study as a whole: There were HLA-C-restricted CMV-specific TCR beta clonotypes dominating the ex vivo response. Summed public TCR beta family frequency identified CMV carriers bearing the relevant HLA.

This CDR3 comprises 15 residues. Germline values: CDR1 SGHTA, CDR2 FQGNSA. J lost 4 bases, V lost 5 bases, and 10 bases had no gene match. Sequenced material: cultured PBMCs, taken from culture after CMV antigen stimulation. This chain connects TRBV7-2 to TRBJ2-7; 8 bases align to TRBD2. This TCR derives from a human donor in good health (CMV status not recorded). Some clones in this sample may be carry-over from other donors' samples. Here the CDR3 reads CASSLTSGITYEQYF. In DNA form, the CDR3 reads TGTGCCAGCAGCCTTACTAGCGGTATAACGTACGAGCAGTACTTC.